Listed below are T cell receptor beta chains from one sample, sequenced in a study of cytomegalovirus exposure and HLA in healthy donors. Some clones are missing from TCRdb's copy, which holds only in-frame ones; the method was immunoSEQ multiplex PCR. The sample consists of 80,000 to 100,000 clones, less than 90% of them appearing once. The sequenced material came from PBMCs. The receptor source for this set is a young man in good health and CMV-seropositive. Both conserved end residues are part of each CDR3. Each record gives: clone size, D gene, V gene, J gene, CDR3 protein, CDR3 DNA. The D gene is left open where the match is weak. Expanded clones are given a class, and other clones once, few, many or no size at all.

once	TRBD1	TRBV19	TRBJ2-7	CATRTGQGGSYEQYF	TGTGCCACTAGGACGGGACAGGGTGGCTCCTACGAGCAGTACTTC
.	TRBD1	TRBV4-1	TRBJ1-2	CASKRTGTSNYGYTF	TGCGCCAGCAAAAGGACAGGCACGTCAAACTATGGCTACACCTTC
.	.	TRBV4-1	TRBJ1-3	CASSQDRGLSSSIYF	TGCGCCAGCAGCCAAGATCGGGGACTGTCGAGTTCCATATATTTT
.	TRBD1	TRBV11-3	TRBJ1-1	CASSTRGDTEAFF	TGTGCCAGCAGCACCAGGGGGGACACTGAAGCTTTCTTT
.	.	TRBV11-2	TRBJ1-5	CASSYDGRGDQPQHF	TGTGCCAGCAGCTACGATGGCAGGGGCGATCAGCCCCAGCATTTT
.	.	TRBV7-8	TRBJ2-2	CASSLGRLNTGELFF	TGTGCCAGCAGCTTAGGCCGACTTAACACCGGGGAGCTGTTTTTT
.	TRBD2	TRBV5-4	TRBJ2-5	CASSSGDLARLAGVETQYF	TGTGCCAGCAGCTCTGGAGACCTAGCGAGACTAGCGGGAGTAGAGACCCAGTACTTC
.	TRBD2	TRBV7-6	TRBJ2-2	CASSLGLADSTGELFF	TGTGCCAGCAGCCTTGGACTAGCGGATTCAACCGGGGAGCTGTTTTTT
.	TRBD2	TRBV4-1	TRBJ2-1	CASSQMTSGNNEQFF	TGCGCCAGCAGCCAGATGACTAGCGGGAACAATGAGCAGTTCTTC
.	.	TRBV19	TRBJ1-4	CASSISGEDEKLFF	TGTGCCAGTAGTATTTCGGGGGAGGATGAAAAACTGTTTTTT
.	TRBD1	TRBV4-1	TRBJ2-2	CASSQDQGAVVGELFF	TGCGCCAGCAGCCAAGATCAGGGGGCGGTGGTCGGGGAGCTGTTTTTT
.	.	TRBV4-2	TRBJ2-2	CASSQGQFANTGELFF	TGTGCCAGCAGCCAAGGACAGTTCGCGAACACCGGGGAGCTGTTTTTT
.	TRBD1	TRBV9	TRBJ2-2	CASTPQGAYTGELFF	TGTGCCAGCACCCCGCAGGGGGCGTACACCGGGGAGCTGTTTTTT
.	TRBD2	TRBV4-2	TRBJ2-3	CASSQDLGLSSTDTQYF	TGTGCCAGCAGCCAAGATCTGGGACTATCCAGCACAGATACGCAGTATTTT
.	TRBD1	TRBV2	TRBJ1-6	CASSAGQGRSPLHF	TGTGCCAGCAGTGCGGGACAGGGCCGATCACCCCTCCACTTT
.	TRBD2	TRBV12-5	TRBJ2-1	CASGKGTSGSSPYNEQFF	TGTGCTAGTGGTAAAGGGACTAGCGGGAGTAGCCCCTACAATGAGCAGTTCTTC
.	.	TRBV11-2	TRBJ2-1	CASSIALTGYEQFF	TGTGCCAGCAGCATAGCCCTTACAGGGTATGAGCAGTTCTTC
.	TRBD1	TRBV23-1	TRBJ2-2	CASSQSVGTGSTGELFF	TGCGCCAGCAGTCAATCGGTTGGGACAGGGAGCACCGGGGAGCTGTTTTTT
.	TRBD1	TRBV28	TRBJ1-5	CASSNRQGSFNQPQHF	TGTGCCAGCAGTAACAGACAGGGATCGTTCAATCAGCCCCAGCATTTT
.	.	TRBV6-5	TRBJ2-1	CASSYFGQKNEQFF	TGTGCCAGCAGTTACTTCGGACAGAAAAATGAGCAGTTCTTC
.	.	TRBV4-3	TRBJ2-1	CASSQGGKLQNNEQFF	TGCGCCAGCAGCCAAGGAGGGAAACTCCAAAACAATGAGCAGTTCTTC
.	.	TRBV7-9	TRBJ2-7	CASSLIEKSYEQYF	TGTGCCAGCAGCTTAATCGAGAAATCCTACGAGCAGTACTTC
.	TRBD2	TRBV6-5	TRBJ2-5	CASSRTSGRWETQYF	TGTGCCAGCAGTCGGACTAGCGGGAGGTGGGAGACCCAGTACTTC
.	TRBD1	TRBV7-3	TRBJ2-5	CASSLMRGPQETQYF	TGTGCCAGCAGCTTAATGAGGGGGCCCCAAGAGACCCAGTACTTC
.	TRBD1	TRBV9	TRBJ1-1	CASSVAWPDRDRASNTEAFF	TGTGCCAGCAGCGTAGCCTGGCCCGACCGGGACAGGGCTTCGAACACTGAAGCTTTCTTT
few	TRBD2	TRBV5-1	TRBJ2-1	CASSPWTRGWNEQFF	TGCGCCAGCAGCCCATGGACTAGAGGTTGGAATGAGCAGTTCTTC
.	.	TRBV7-9	TRBJ1-1	CASSFNRDTEAFF	TGTGCCAGCAGCTTCAACAGGGACACTGAAGCTTTCTTT